This T cell receptor beta chain was captured in a study of T cell responses to AZD1222 COVID-19 vaccine. In the case of this clone: Its target is not known.

CDR3 length: 12 residues. The ends lost 10 bases at V and 8 bases at J; junction bases unmatched: 6. CDR1 and CDR2 (germline): SGHVS, FQNEAQ. Measured with immunoSEQ multiplex PCR; TCRdb has only the in-frame clones, and not every one. This sample has approximately 96,000 clones, with about 93% found just once. Second-dose timings of about 4 or about 12 weeks were pooled. Study-level findings and limits: At baseline, seropositivity was found in only a handful of AZD1222 recipients. There were repertoire samples only from the period after the peak T cell response. In a largely white British group with more females than males, clonal diversity was possibly underestimated.

The clonotype originates from an adult who received the AZD1222 COVID-19 vaccine. The material sequenced was peripheral blood, taken 28 days after the second AZD1222 dose. The V and J genes are TRBV7-8 and TRBJ2-2; 8 bases are shared with TRBD2. Here the CDR3 DNA reads TGTGCCACTTTACTAGCGGTGGGGGAGCTGTTTTTT. Its translation: CATLLAVGELFF.